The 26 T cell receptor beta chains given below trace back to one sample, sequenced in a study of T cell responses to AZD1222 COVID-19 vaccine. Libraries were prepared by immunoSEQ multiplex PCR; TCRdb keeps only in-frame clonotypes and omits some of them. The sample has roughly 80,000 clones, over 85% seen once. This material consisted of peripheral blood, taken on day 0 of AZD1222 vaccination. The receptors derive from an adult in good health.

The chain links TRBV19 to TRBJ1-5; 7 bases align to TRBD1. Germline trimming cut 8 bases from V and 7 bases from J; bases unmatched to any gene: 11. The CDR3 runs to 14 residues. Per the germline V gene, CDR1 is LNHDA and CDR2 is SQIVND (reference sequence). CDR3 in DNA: TGTGCCAGTTCCCGGGACAGTGTGTACCAGCCCCAGCATTTT. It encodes CASSRDSVYQPQHF.

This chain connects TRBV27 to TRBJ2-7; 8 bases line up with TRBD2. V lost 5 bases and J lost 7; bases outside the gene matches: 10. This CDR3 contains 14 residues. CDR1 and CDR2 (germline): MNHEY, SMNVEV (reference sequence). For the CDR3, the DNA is TGTGCCAGCAGTCCCCGGGGGGGTCGCGGGGAGCAGTACTTC. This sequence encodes CASSPRGGRGEQYF.

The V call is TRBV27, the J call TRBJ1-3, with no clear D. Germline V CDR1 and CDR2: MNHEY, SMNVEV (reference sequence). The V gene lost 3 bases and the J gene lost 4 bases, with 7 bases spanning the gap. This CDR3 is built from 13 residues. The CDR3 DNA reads TGTGCCAGCAGTTTCGTAGGGGGAAACACCATATATTTT. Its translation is CASSFVGGNTIYF.

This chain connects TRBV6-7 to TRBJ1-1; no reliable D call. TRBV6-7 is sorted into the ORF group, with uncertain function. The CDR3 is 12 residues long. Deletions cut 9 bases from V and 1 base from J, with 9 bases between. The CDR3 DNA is TGTGCCAGGGGAATTTGGAACACTGAAGCTTTCTTT. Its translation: CARGIWNTEAFF.

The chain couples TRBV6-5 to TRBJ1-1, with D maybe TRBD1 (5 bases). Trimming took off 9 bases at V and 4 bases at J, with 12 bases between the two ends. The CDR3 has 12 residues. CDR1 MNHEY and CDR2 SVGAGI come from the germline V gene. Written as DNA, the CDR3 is TGTGCCAGTGGGGGGTGGAGCACTGAAGCTTTCTTT. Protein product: CASGGWSTEAFF.

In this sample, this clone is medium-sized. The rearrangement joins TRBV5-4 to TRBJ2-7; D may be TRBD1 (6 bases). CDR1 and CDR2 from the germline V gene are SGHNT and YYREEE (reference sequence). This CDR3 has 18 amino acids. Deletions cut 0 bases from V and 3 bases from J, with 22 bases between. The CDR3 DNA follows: TGTGCCAGCAGCTTGGAGGGATTCAGGGGAGCCCCGGACTACGAGCAGTACTTC. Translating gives CASSLEGFRGAPDYEQYF.

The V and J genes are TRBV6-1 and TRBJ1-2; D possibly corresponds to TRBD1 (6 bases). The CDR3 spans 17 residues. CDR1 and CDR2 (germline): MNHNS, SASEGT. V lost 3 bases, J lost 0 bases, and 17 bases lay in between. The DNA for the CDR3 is TGTGCCAGCAGTGATAGGGGGGGTTTAAAAGCTAACTATGGCTACACCTTC. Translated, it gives CASSDRGGLKANYGYTF.

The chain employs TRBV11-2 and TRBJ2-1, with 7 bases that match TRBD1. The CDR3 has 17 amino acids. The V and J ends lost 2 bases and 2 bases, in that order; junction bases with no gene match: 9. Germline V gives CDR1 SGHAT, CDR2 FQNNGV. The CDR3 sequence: CASSLTSRQGTYNEQFF. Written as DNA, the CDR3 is TGTGCCAGCAGCTTAACGTCGCGACAGGGTACCTACAATGAGCAGTTCTTC. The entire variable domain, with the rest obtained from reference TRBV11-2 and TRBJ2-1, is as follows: EAGVAQSPRYKIIEKRQSVAFWCNPISGHATLYWYQQILGQGPKLLIQFQNNGVVDDSQLPKDRFSAERLKGVDSTLKIQPAKLEDSAVYLCASSLTSRQGTYNEQFFGPGTRLTVL.

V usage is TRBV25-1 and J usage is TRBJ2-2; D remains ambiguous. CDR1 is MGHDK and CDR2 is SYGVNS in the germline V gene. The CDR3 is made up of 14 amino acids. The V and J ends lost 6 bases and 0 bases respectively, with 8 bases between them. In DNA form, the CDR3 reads TGTGCCAGCAGAGACAAATCGAACACCGGGGAGCTGTTTTTT. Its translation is CASRDKSNTGELFF. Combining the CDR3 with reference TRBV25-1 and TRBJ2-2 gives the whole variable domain EADIYQTPRYLVIGTGKKITLECSQTMGHDKMYWYQQDPGMELHLIHYSYGVNSTEKGDLSSESTVSRIRTEHFPLTLESARPSHTSQYLCASRDKSNTGELFFGEGSRLTVL.

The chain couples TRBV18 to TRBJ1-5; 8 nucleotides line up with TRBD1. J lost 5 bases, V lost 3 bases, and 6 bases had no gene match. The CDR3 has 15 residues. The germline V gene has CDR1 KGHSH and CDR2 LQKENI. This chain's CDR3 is CASSPQGASDQPQHF. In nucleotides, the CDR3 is TGTGCCAGCTCACCCCAGGGGGCGTCAGATCAGCCCCAGCATTTT.

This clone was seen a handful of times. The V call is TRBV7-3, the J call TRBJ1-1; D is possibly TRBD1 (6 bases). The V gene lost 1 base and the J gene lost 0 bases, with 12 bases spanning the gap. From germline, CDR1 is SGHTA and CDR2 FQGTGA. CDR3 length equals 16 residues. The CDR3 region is CASSLNGQRLNTEAFF. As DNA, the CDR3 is TGTGCCAGCAGCTTAAACGGACAGCGCTTGAACACTGAAGCTTTCTTT.

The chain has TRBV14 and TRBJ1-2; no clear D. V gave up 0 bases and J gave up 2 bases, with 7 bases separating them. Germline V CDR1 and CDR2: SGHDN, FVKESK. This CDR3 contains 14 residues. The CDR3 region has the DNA TGTGCCAGCAGCCAAGAGGTTATCAACTATGGCTACACCTTC. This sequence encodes CASSQEVINYGYTF.

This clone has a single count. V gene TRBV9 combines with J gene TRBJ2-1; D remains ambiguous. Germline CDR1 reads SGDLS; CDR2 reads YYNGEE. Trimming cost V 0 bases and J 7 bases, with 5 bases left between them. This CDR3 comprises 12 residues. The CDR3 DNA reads TGTGCCAGCAGCGTAGTTAGTAATGAGCAGTTCTTC. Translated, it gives CASSVVSNEQFF.

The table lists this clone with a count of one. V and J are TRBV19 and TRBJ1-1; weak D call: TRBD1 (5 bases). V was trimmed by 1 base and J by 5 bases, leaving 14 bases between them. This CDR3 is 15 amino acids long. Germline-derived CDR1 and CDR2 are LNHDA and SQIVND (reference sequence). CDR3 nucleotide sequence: TGTGCCAGTAGTATAGGGGGGACCCGGGGAACTGAAGCTTTCTTT. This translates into CASSIGGTRGTEAFF.

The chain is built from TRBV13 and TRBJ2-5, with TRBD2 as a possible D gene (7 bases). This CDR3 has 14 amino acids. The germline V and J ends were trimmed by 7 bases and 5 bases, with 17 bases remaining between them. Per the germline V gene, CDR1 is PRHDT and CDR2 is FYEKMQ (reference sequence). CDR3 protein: CASTNRGGEETQYF. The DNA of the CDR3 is TGTGCCAGCACCAATAGGGGGGGCGAGGAGACCCAGTACTTC. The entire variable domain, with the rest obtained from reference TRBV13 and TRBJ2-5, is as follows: AAGVIQSPRHLIKEKRETATLKCYPIPRHDTVYWYQQGPGQDPQFLISFYEKMQSDKGSIPDRFSAQQFSDYHSELNMSSLELGDSALYFCASTNRGGEETQYFGPGTRLLVL.

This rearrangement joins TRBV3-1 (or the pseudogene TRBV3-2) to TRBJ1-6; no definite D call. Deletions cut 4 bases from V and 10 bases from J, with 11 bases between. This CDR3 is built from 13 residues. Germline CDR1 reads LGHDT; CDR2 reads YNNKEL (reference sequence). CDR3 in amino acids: CASSRGFGSPLHF. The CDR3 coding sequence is TGTGCCAGCAGCCGGGGATTTGGGTCACCCCTCCACTTT.

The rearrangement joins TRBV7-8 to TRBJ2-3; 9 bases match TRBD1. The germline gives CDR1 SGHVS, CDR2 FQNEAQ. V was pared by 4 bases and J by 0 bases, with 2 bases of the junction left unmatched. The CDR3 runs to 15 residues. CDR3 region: CASSYGTGSTDTQYF. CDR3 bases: TGTGCCAGCAGCTACGGGACAGGGAGCACAGATACGCAGTATTTT. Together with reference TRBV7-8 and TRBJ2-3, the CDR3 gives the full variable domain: GAGVSQSPRYKVAKRGQDVALRCDPISGHVSLFWYQQALGQGPEFLTYFQNEAQLDKSGLPSDRFFAERPEGSVSTLKIQRTQQEDSAVYLCASSYGTGSTDTQYFGPGTRLTVL.

For the CDR3, the DNA is TGTGCCACCACTGCCGGGACTAACAATGAGCAGTTCTTC. It is translated as CATTAGTNNEQFF. The rearrangement uses TRBV12-3 or TRBV12-4 and TRBJ2-1; TRBD2 matches at 7 bases. The CDR3 contains 13 residues. The trim removed 10 bases at V and 5 bases at J, leaving 8 bases unmatched.

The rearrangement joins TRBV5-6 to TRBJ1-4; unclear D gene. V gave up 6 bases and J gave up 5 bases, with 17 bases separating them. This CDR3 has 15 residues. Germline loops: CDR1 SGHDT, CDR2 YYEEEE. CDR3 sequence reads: CASTDYTRANEKLFF. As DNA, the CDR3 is TGTGCCAGCACCGACTACACACGGGCCAATGAAAAACTGTTTTTT.

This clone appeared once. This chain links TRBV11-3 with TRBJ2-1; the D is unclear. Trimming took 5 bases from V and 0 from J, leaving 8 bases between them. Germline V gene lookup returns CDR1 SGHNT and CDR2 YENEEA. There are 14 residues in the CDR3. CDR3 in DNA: TGTGCCAGCAGCCCCACAAGCTCCTACAATGAGCAGTTCTTC. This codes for CASSPTSSYNEQFF.

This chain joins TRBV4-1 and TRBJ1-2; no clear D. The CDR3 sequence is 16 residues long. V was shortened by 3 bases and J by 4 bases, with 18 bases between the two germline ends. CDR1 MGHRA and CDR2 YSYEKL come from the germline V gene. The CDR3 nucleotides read TGCGCCAGCAGCCAGGGCGAGCGTAGAGGTTCCTATGGCTACACCTTC. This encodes CASSQGERRGSYGYTF.

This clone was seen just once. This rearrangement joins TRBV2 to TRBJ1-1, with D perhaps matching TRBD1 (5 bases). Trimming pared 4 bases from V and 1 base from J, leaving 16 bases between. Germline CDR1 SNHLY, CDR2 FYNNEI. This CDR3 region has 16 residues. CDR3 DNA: TGTGCCAGCAGTGTGGCCCCGGACGGGACGAACACTGAAGCTTTCTTT. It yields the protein CASSVAPDGTNTEAFF. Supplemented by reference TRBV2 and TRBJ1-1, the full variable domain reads EPEVTQTPSHQVTQMGQEVILRCVPISNHLYFYWYRQILGQKVEFLVSFYNNEISEKSEIFDDQFSVERPDGSNFTLKIRSTKLEDSAMYFCASSVAPDGTNTEAFFGQGTRLTVV.

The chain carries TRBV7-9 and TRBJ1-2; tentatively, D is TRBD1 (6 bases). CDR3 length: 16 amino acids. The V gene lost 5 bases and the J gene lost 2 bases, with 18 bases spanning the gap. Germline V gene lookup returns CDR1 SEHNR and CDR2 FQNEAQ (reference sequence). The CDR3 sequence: CASSPTGGDLNYGYTF. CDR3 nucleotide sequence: TGTGCCAGCAGCCCGACAGGCGGGGACCTGAACTATGGCTACACCTTC.

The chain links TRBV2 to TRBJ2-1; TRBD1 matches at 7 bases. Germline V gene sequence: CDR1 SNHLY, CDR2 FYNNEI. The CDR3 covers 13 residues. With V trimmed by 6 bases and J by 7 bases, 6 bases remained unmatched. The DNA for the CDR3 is TGTGCCAGCAGCCGACAGGGCGTTAATGAGCAGTTCTTC. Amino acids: CASSRQGVNEQFF.

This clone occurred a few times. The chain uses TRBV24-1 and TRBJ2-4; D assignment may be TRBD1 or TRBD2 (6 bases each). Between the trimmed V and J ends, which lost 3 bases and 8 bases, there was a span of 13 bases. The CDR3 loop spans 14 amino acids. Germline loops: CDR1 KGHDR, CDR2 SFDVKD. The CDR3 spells CATSDRGGNDIQYF. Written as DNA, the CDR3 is TGTGCCACCAGTGATCGAGGGGGGAACGACATTCAGTACTTC.

The CDR3 sequence: CASSFNSGRVFEQFF. In DNA form, the CDR3 reads TGTGCCAGCAGCTTCAATAGCGGGAGGGTATTCGAGCAGTTCTTC. This sequence joins TRBV11-3 and TRBJ2-1; 11 bases are shared with TRBD2. The CDR3 contains 15 residues. The V segment lost 3 bases and the J segment 10 bases; nucleotides outside the gene matches: 8. Germline CDR1 SGHNT, CDR2 YENEEA.